Listed below are T cell receptor beta chains from one sample, sequenced in a study of T cell responses to AZD1222 COVID-19 vaccine. Produced via immunoSEQ multiplex PCR; TCRdb's table is partial and in-frame only. The sample consists of some 150,000 clones, around 89% of them appearing once. Sequencing was performed on peripheral blood, taken on day 0 of AZD1222 vaccination. The receptors were sampled from an adult in good health. Both conserved end residues are part of each CDR3. D genes are given only for firm matches. Clone size is given for some rows only: seen once, a few or many times, or a class if the clone is expanded.

cdr3_nt: TGCAGTGCTAGAACCGGGGAAGCTTTCTTT
cdr3_aa: CSARTGEAFF
clone_size: .
v_call: TRBV20-1
j_call: TRBJ1-1
d_call: .

cdr3_nt: TGTGCCAGCAGATACAGGGAGCCGAACACCGGGGAGCTGTTTTTT
cdr3_aa: CASRYREPNTGELFF
clone_size: .
v_call: TRBV28
j_call: TRBJ2-2
d_call: .

cdr3_nt: TGTGCCATCAGGGAGAACTATGGCTACACCTTC
cdr3_aa: CAIRENYGYTF
clone_size: .
v_call: TRBV28
j_call: TRBJ1-2
d_call: .

cdr3_nt: TGTGCCAGCAGTTACGTAGTCCCACCAAACAATGAGCAGTTCTTC
cdr3_aa: CASSYVVPPNNEQFF
clone_size: .
v_call: TRBV6-5
j_call: TRBJ2-1
d_call: .

cdr3_nt: TGTGCCAGCAGCTTAGGGGCGGGGGGGTCCCCTTACAATGAGCAGTTCTTC
cdr3_aa: CASSLGAGGSPYNEQFF
clone_size: .
v_call: TRBV11-2
j_call: TRBJ2-1
d_call: TRBD2

cdr3_nt: TGTGCCAGCAGTGCCCTTAACTCGTACAGGGGGTATTTTGGAAACACCATATATTTT
cdr3_aa: CASSALNSYRGYFGNTIYF
clone_size: few
v_call: TRBV6-1
j_call: TRBJ1-3
d_call: TRBD1

cdr3_nt: TGTGCCAGCACCTACAACGGACAGGGGGTGGGCACTGAAGCTTTCTTT
cdr3_aa: CASTYNGQGVGTEAFF
clone_size: .
v_call: TRBV18
j_call: TRBJ1-1
d_call: TRBD1

cdr3_nt: TGTGCCAGCAGTGAAAAGGGGGGGGACAGTTCACCCCTCCACTTT
cdr3_aa: CASSEKGGDSSPLHF
clone_size: .
v_call: TRBV2
j_call: TRBJ1-6
d_call: TRBD1

cdr3_nt: TGTGCCAGCAGCTTAGTATTAGCAGGACATGTGGGAAACACCATATATTTT
cdr3_aa: CASSLVLAGHVGNTIYF
clone_size: .
v_call: TRBV11-2
j_call: TRBJ1-3
d_call: .

cdr3_nt: TGTGCCAGTAATCCCGGACAGGGGTCAGGAAACACCATATATTTT
cdr3_aa: CASNPGQGSGNTIYF
clone_size: .
v_call: TRBV19
j_call: TRBJ1-3
d_call: TRBD1

cdr3_nt: TGTGCCAGCAGGGACAGGGGGTCAGATACGCAGTATTTT
cdr3_aa: CASRDRGSDTQYF
clone_size: .
v_call: TRBV25-1
j_call: TRBJ2-3
d_call: TRBD1

cdr3_nt: TGTGCCAGCAGCTCTTCCTCTGTTAGCTCCTACGAGCAGTACTTC
cdr3_aa: CASSSSSVSSYEQYF
clone_size: .
v_call: TRBV7-2
j_call: TRBJ2-7
d_call: .

cdr3_nt: TGTGCCAGCAGCTTGCAACTAGCTTCTGAGACCCAGTACTTC
cdr3_aa: CASSLQLASETQYF
clone_size: .
v_call: TRBV5-4
j_call: TRBJ2-5
d_call: .

cdr3_nt: TGCAGCGTTGAAGATCTTACTAGCGGGACTGGTACGCAGTATTTT
cdr3_aa: CSVEDLTSGTGTQYF
clone_size: .
v_call: TRBV29-1
j_call: TRBJ2-3
d_call: TRBD2

cdr3_nt: TGTGCCAGCTCCAAGGAGGGGGACCCCCGACCCTACGAGCAGTACTTC
cdr3_aa: CASSKEGDPRPYEQYF
clone_size: .
v_call: TRBV25-1
j_call: TRBJ2-7
d_call: .

cdr3_nt: TGTGCCAGCAGGGGGGGGACAGGGAACTACAATGAGCAGTTCTTC
cdr3_aa: CASRGGTGNYNEQFF
clone_size: .
v_call: TRBV6-5
j_call: TRBJ2-1
d_call: TRBD1